This T cell receptor beta chain derives from a study of T cell changes during pregnancy in multiple sclerosis. The CDR3 totals 15 residues. The ends lost 4 bases at V and 2 bases at J; junction bases unmatched: 5. Germline CDR1 and CDR2: MNHNY and SVGAGI (reference sequence). The data were produced by immunoSEQ multiplex PCR, yet TCRdb's version contains in-frame clones alone and is incomplete. The sample carries roughly 100,000 clones, roughly nine tenths recorded once. This clone has only one observation. The V and J genes are TRBV6-6 and TRBJ2-7; 10 nucleotides align to TRBD2. Sequenced material: peripheral blood, taken after pregnancy. The clonotype comes from a female donor with multiple sclerosis, enrolled in a pregnancy study. In nucleotides, the CDR3 is TGTGCCAGCAGTTCCCATACTAGCGGGGCCTACGAGCAGTACTTC. Translated, it gives CASSSHTSGAYEQYF.